The rows below give T cell receptor beta chains drawn from one sample of a study of CD8 T cells in ankylosing spondylitis. TCRdb reprocessed the 5' RACE reads with MiXCR, giving one entry per CDR3 protein. The table shows 100,000 or so distinct CDR3 sequences, with around 8.5% occurring only once. The sample was blood, either unsorted or a sorted T cell fraction (not recorded which). The receptors here all came from a male donor with ankylosing spondylitis. Each CDR3 is given without its conserved first and last residue.

v_call,j_call,cdr3_aa
TRBV12-3/TRBV12-4,TRBJ1-5,ASSFLGGTPANQPQH
TRBV24-1,TRBJ2-1,ATSVAGNNDEQF
TRBV5-6,TRBJ1-1,ASSRGQITEAF
TRBV9,TRBJ1-5,ASSHGDSNQPQH
TRBV27,TRBJ1-1,ASSWTGSGTEAF
TRBV29-1,TRBJ1-1,SVEEFLSAF
TRBV5-6,TRBJ2-7,ASSRGIGEEQY
TRBV6-6,TRBJ1-1,ASSPPGPGVTF
TRBV5-6,TRBJ1-6,ASSYGTGSNSPLH
TRBV10-2,TRBJ1-1,ASSDGGDFEAF
TRBV6-2/TRBV6-3,TRBJ1-5,ASSYGSQPQH
TRBV10-1,TRBJ2-2,ASSDRVGIGELF
TRBV7-8,TRBJ2-5,ASSLEVLGARETQY
TRBV11-2,TRBJ2-7,ASSLDPGPGEQY
TRBV7-8,TRBJ1-2,ASSTLGTGGDGYT
TRBV11-1,TRBJ2-2,ASSLWVGGSIDTGELF
TRBV14,TRBJ1-1,ASSPDRAYTEAF
TRBV4-1,TRBJ1-1,ASSPRGNTEAF
TRBV20-1,TRBJ1-1,SASPNEGLNTEAF
TRBV20-1,TRBJ2-1,SARDLVSNEQF
TRBV6-5,TRBJ2-1,ASSSPGGEQF
TRBV14,TRBJ1-6,ASSQGTSVFLH
TRBV5-1,TRBJ2-1,ASRGVKHNEQF
TRBV27,TRBJ1-5,ASGTPGGNQPQH
TRBV2,TRBJ1-2,ASSEGVTGGADYGYT
TRBV27,TRBJ2-3,ASSRYGMLDTQY
TRBV7-9,TRBJ1-2,ASSLNPVQDLYGYT
TRBV7-9,TRBJ1-1,ASSYRQGQNTEAF